Below, 16 T cell receptor beta chains from the same sample are listed, as sequenced in a study of T cell responses to AZD1222 COVID-19 vaccine. TCRdb's copy holds only in-frame clones and misses some; the assay was immunoSEQ multiplex PCR. This table has 85,000 to 100,000 clones, about nine tenths appearing once. The source material was peripheral blood, sampled on day 0 of AZD1222 vaccination. The receptors shown here come from an adult in good health.

The gene calls are TRBV6-5 and TRBJ1-5; D not certain. Germline values: CDR1 MNHEY, CDR2 SVGAGI. This CDR3 is 13 amino acids long. V was trimmed by 4 bases and J by 5 bases, leaving 9 bases between them. The CDR3 nucleotides are TGTGCCAGCAGTTCTCCTCGGGATCAGCCCCAGCATTTT. Its translation: CASSSPRDQPQHF.

The rearrangement joins TRBV28 to TRBJ2-7; weak D call: TRBD1 (5 bases). CDR1 is MDHEN and CDR2 is SYDVKM in the germline V gene. The germline V and J ends were trimmed by 8 bases and 4 bases, with 15 bases remaining between them. The CDR3 is made up of 13 amino acids. The CDR3 here is CASQGQGRYEQYF. DNA for the CDR3: TGTGCCAGCCAAGGACAAGGCAGGTACGAGCAGTACTTC.

The rearrangement links TRBV5-4 to TRBJ2-1, with TRBD2 matching over 7 bases. V shed 3 bases and J 8 bases; nucleotides not matched to a gene: 8. This CDR3 spans 14 amino acids. Germline CDR1 is SGHNT and CDR2 is YYREEE (reference sequence). This CDR3 reads CASSSRTRGDEQFF. The CDR3 DNA follows: TGTGCCAGCAGCTCCCGGACTAGAGGGGATGAGCAGTTCTTC. The full variable domain, with the rest looked up from reference TRBV5-4 and TRBJ2-1, is ETGVTQSPTHLIKTRGQQVTLRCSSQSGHNTVSWYQQALGQGPQFIFQYYREEENGRGNFPPRFSGLQFPNYSSELNVNALELDDSALYLCASSSRTRGDEQFFGPGTRLTVL.

This clone was observed a single time. The chain recombines TRBV2 with TRBJ2-2; D remains unclear. Per germline, CDR1 SNHLY and CDR2 FYNNEI. V was shortened by 5 bases and J by 0 bases, with 4 bases between the two germline ends. CDR3 size: 13 residues. CDR3 sequence: CASSSTNTGELFF. The CDR3, as DNA: TGTGCCAGCAGTTCTACGAACACCGGGGAGCTGTTTTTT.

Concerning this clone itself: This sample includes further DNA sequences coding for the same CDR3. The chain recombines TRBV3-1 (or the pseudogene TRBV3-2) with TRBJ1-5, with D unclear. This CDR3 has 13 amino acids. The V end was cut by 3 bases, the J end by 7 bases, with 10 bases between. Looked up from germline, CDR1 is LGHDT and CDR2 is YNNKEL (reference sequence). The CDR3 region is CASSQDLRQPQHF. In DNA, the CDR3 is TGTGCCAGCAGCCAGGACCTCCGACAGCCCCAGCATTTT.

V gene TRBV28 combines with J gene TRBJ1-2; 7 bases line up with TRBD1. V lost 5 bases to trimming and J lost 7 bases; unmatched junction nucleotides: 10. This CDR3 has 14 residues. Per germline, CDR1 MDHEN and CDR2 SYDVKM. The CDR3 reads CASSGDSRRFGYTF. The CDR3 DNA sequence: TGTGCCAGCAGTGGGGACAGCCGACGTTTTGGCTACACCTTC.

The chain is built from TRBV3-1 (or the pseudogene TRBV3-2) and TRBJ2-1; D is uncertain. V lost 3 bases and J lost 10, with 16 bases in between. Germline loops: CDR1 LGHDT, CDR2 YNNKEL (reference sequence). CDR3 length equals 14 residues. The CDR3 nucleotides read TGTGCCAGCAGCCACCCTCCTGAGGTGAGGGAGCAGTTCTTC. This translates into CASSHPPEVREQFF.

This sequence joins TRBV6-4 and TRBJ1-2; no clear D gene. Germline CDR1 MRHNA, CDR2 SNTAGT. The CDR3 spans 15 residues. V was pared by 0 bases and J by 8 bases, with 16 bases between. The CDR3 bases are TGTGCCAGCAGTGACTCACCTAAGCTCCGTGGGGGCTACACCTTC. Protein product: CASSDSPKLRGGYTF.

As for this clone: Other DNA sequences of this sample code for an identical CDR3. CDR3 sequence reads: CASSFGRSEQYF. The DNA for the CDR3 is TGTGCCAGCAGCTTTGGCCGTAGTGAGCAGTACTTC. The rearrangement joins TRBV5-4 to TRBJ2-7; D gene ambiguous. This CDR3 comprises 12 residues. From germline, CDR1 is SGHNT and CDR2 YYREEE (reference sequence). V gave up 2 bases and J gave up 7 bases, with 10 bases separating them.

The rearrangement links TRBV5-1 to TRBJ1-1, with a weak D call TRBD1 (6 bases). The V end lost 4 bases, the J end lost 1 base, and 11 bases lay between the germline ends. CDR3 length: 14 residues. Germline V gene sequence: CDR1 SGHRS, CDR2 YFSETQ. CDR3 bases: TGCGCCAGCAGCCTCCCGGGACAGAACACTGAAGCTTTCTTT. This encodes CASSLPGQNTEAFF.

The V gene is TRBV27, the J gene TRBJ2-7; D gene uncertain. CDR3 size: 16 residues. Looked up from germline, CDR1 is MNHEY and CDR2 is SMNVEV (reference sequence). With 5 bases removed from V and 2 bases from J, the gap between germline ends came to 19 bases. In nucleotides, the CDR3 is TGTGCCAGCAGTACCTCGACGTGGCCCCGGCCCTACGAGCAGTACTTC. This gives the protein CASSTSTWPRPYEQYF.

This chain links TRBV7-9 with TRBJ1-2, with D tentatively TRBD1 (6 bases). Germline values: CDR1 SEHNR, CDR2 FQNEAQ (reference sequence). Trimming shortened V by 10 bases and J by 0 bases, and 21 bases separated the two germline ends. The CDR3 covers 16 residues. The CDR3 protein is CATTPGDGIANYGYTF. In DNA, the CDR3 is TGTGCCACCACGCCAGGGGACGGTATAGCTAACTATGGCTACACCTTC. Filled out from reference TRBV7-9 and TRBJ1-2, the complete variable domain reads DTGVSQNPRHKITKRGQNVTFRCDPISEHNRLYWYRQTLGQGPEFLTYFQNEAQLEKSRLLSDRFSAERPKGSFSTLEIQRTEQGDSAMYLCATTPGDGIANYGYTFGSGTRLTVV.

This chain connects TRBV6-1 to TRBJ1-4; D gene uncertain. V was shortened by 2 bases and J by 0 bases, with 7 bases between the two germline ends. The CDR3 spans 15 residues. The V gene's germline CDR1 is MNHNS and CDR2 SASEGT. The CDR3 DNA follows: TGTGCCAGCAGTGAAACTTGGGCAACTAATGAAAAACTGTTTTTT. The encoded protein is CASSETWATNEKLFF.

This chain uses TRBV9 with TRBJ2-7; 11 nucleotides align to TRBD2. Germline CDR1 reads SGDLS; CDR2 reads YYNGEE. Trimming took 3 bases from V and 2 from J; bases not matched to a gene: 7. The CDR3 is 16 residues long. CDR3 DNA: TGTGCCAGCAGCGCATCCGGGACTAGCGGAACCTACGAGCAGTACTTC. Protein product: CASSASGTSGTYEQYF.

The rearrangement uses TRBV5-1 and TRBJ2-2, with D perhaps assigned TRBD1 or TRBD2 (6 bases each). CDR1 SGHRS and CDR2 YFSETQ come from the germline V gene. CDR3 length equals 16 residues. V was trimmed by 0 bases and J by 5 bases, leaving 14 bases between them. The CDR3 region is CASSLDHGGRTGELFF. In DNA form, the CDR3 reads TGCGCCAGCAGCTTGGACCACGGGGGCAGGACCGGGGAGCTGTTTTTT.

This chain joins TRBV10-1 and TRBJ1-4, with D possibly TRBD1 on 6 matching bases. Per germline, CDR1 WNHNN and CDR2 SYGVQD (reference sequence). V shed 3 bases and J shed 2 bases, with 10 bases lying between them. The CDR3 covers 15 residues. In DNA, the CDR3 is TGCGCCAGCAGTGAATCAGGGGCGACTAATGAAAAACTGTTTTTT. Translated: CASSESGATNEKLFF.